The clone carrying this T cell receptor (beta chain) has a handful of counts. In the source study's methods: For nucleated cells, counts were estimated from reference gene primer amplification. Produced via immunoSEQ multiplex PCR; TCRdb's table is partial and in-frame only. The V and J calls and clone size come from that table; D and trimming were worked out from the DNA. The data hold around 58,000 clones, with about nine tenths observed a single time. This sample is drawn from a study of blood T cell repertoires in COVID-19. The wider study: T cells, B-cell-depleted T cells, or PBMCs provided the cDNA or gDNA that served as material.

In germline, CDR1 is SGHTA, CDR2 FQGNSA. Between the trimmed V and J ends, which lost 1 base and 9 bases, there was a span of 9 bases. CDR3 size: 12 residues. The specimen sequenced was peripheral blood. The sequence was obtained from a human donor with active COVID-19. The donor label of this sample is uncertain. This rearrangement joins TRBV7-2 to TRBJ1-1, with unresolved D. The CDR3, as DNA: TGTGCCAGCAGCTTAGACCTGGCTCAAGCTTTCTTT. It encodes CASSLDLAQAFF. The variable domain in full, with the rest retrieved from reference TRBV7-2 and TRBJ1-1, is GAGVSQSPSNKVTEKGKDVELRCDPISGHTALYWYRQSLGQGLEFLIYFQGNSAPDKSGLPSDRFSAERTGGSVSTLTIQRTQQEDSAVYLCASSLDLAQAFFGQGTRLTVV.